These 11 T cell receptor beta chains originate from one sample sequenced in a study of T cell repertoires in cytomegalovirus infection. TCRdb itself ran the reads through MiXCR, one entry per CDR3 protein. The sample shows more than 500,000 distinct CDR3 sequences, 16% of them seen only once. The specimen sequenced was CD8+ T cells from PBMCs. The receptors originated from a human donor in good health (CMV status not recorded). Some clones in this sample may be carry-over from other donors' samples.

The rearrangement joins TRBV9 to TRBJ1-2, with unresolved D. CDR3 length equals 15 residues. V was shortened by 0 bases and J by 6 bases, with 15 bases between the two germline ends. The germline CDR1 and CDR2 sequences are SGDLS and YYNGEE. The CDR3 nucleotides are TGTGCCAGCAGCGTAGCTGGCCGGGCTAGGGATGGCTACACCTTC. Amino acid sequence: CASSVAGRARDGYTF.

The chain joins TRBV3-1 to TRBJ2-7; 7 nucleotides match TRBD1. CDR3 length: 13 residues. J lost 5 bases, V lost 6 bases, and 7 bases had no gene match. Germline assignment: CDR1 LGHDT and CDR2 YNNKEL (reference sequence). The CDR3 protein is CASRTGNSHEQYF. The DNA of the CDR3 is TGTGCCAGCAGGACAGGGAATTCCCACGAGCAGTACTTC.

This clonotype was recorded many times. The V call is TRBV7-9, the J call TRBJ1-1; TRBD1 is a possible D gene (5 bases). The CDR3 is 16 residues long. V was trimmed by 2 bases and J by 1 base, leaving 14 bases between them. Per germline, CDR1 SEHNR and CDR2 FQNEAQ (reference sequence). For the CDR3, the DNA is TGTGCCAGCAGCTTAATCGAGGGGAACTCGAACACTGAAGCTTTCTTT. It encodes CASSLIEGNSNTEAFF. Full variable domain (rest looked up from reference TRBV7-9 and TRBJ1-1): DTGVSQNPRHKITKRGQNVTFRCDPISEHNRLYWYRQTLGQGPEFLTYFQNEAQLEKSRLLSDRFSAERPKGSFSTLEIQRTEQGDSAMYLCASSLIEGNSNTEAFFGQGTRLTVV.

This clonotype was detected only a few times. V is TRBV2 and J is TRBJ2-4; the match to TRBD2 covers 11 bases. CDR1 and CDR2 from the germline V gene are SNHLY and FYNNEI. The CDR3 is made up of 19 amino acids. Unmatched junction bases numbered 10, after V lost 3 bases and J lost 0 bases. CDR3: CASSDDGTSGALAKNIQYF. The CDR3 coding sequence is TGTGCCAGCAGTGATGACGGGACTAGCGGAGCTTTAGCCAAAAACATTCAGTACTTC.

This clonotype showed up just a few times. The DNA of the CDR3 is TGTGCCAGCACGTACCAGGTCTATGACGGGGAGCTGTTTTTT. Amino acids: CASTYQVYDGELFF. V usage is TRBV7-8 and J usage is TRBJ2-2, with D unclear. Germline lookup yields CDR1 SGHVS and CDR2 FQNEAQ. V was shortened by 7 bases and J by 7 bases, with 16 bases between the two germline ends. There are 14 residues in the CDR3.

This clonotype has a handful of counts. The chain carries TRBV11-2 and TRBJ1-2; TRBD1 is a possible D gene (6 bases). CDR1 and CDR2 (germline): SGHAT, FQNNGV. V was pared by 5 bases and J by 8 bases, with 12 bases between. The CDR3 runs 12 residues. In DNA form, the CDR3 reads TGTGCCAGCAGCCCCGGACAGAGCGGCTACACCTTC. Translating it yields CASSPGQSGYTF.

CDR3 region: CAISESNRAGAYNEQFF. The CDR3 bases are TGTGCCATCAGTGAGTCGAATAGGGCAGGGGCATACAATGAGCAGTTCTTC. The chain uses TRBV10-3 and TRBJ2-1, with D tentatively TRBD1 (6 bases). The CDR3 extends over 17 amino acids. Germline V gives CDR1 ENHRY, CDR2 SYGVKD. V shed 0 bases and J shed 4 bases, with 16 bases lying between them.

The chain recombines TRBV5-1 with TRBJ1-3, with D tentatively TRBD1 (5 bases). The CDR3 covers 14 residues. CDR1 is SGHRS and CDR2 is YFSETQ in the germline V gene. Trimming removed 4 bases at V and 5 bases at J, with 13 bases between. This chain's CDR3 is CASSKTGGRNTIYF. CDR3 nucleotide sequence: TGCGCCAGCAGCAAGACGGGGGGTCGAAACACCATATATTTT.

This clonotype was seen many times. The V gene is TRBV7-6, the J gene TRBJ2-1, with unresolved D. The CDR3 length is 14 residues. CDR1 is SGHVS, CDR2 FNYEAQ, per germline. The V end lost 3 bases, the J end lost 0 bases, and 6 bases lay between the germline ends. The CDR3 coding sequence is TGTGCCAGCAGCTTCGAGAACTCCTACAATGAGCAGTTCTTC. Translated, it gives CASSFENSYNEQFF.

This clonotype was detected many times. This chain links TRBV7-8 with TRBJ2-1, with 11 bases matching TRBD2. Germline V gene data show CDR1 as SGHVS and CDR2 as FQNEAQ. The CDR3 totals 17 residues. The V and J ends lost 5 bases and 4 bases, in that order; junction bases with no gene match: 10. CDR3 residues: CASSPLAGGVPYNEQFF. The CDR3 bases are TGTGCCAGCAGCCCCTTAGCGGGAGGGGTCCCTTACAATGAGCAGTTCTTC.

The table lists this clonotype with many counts. The V and J genes are TRBV27 and TRBJ2-7, with TRBD1 matching 7 bases. CDR3 length equals 14 residues. The junction had 7 bases not matched to a gene; V was cut back by 5 bases and J by 3 bases. Germline CDR1 and CDR2: MNHEY and SMNVEV (reference sequence). CDR3 sequence (DNA): TGTGCCAGCAGTCCCCTGGGACAGAACTACGAGCAGTACTTC. Residues: CASSPLGQNYEQYF.